This T cell receptor (beta chain) was sequenced during a study of T cells after yellow fever vaccination. CDR3 length: 16 residues. The V and J ends lost 2 bases and 3 bases, in that order; junction bases with no gene match: 7. Germline V gene data show CDR1 as SGHRS and CDR2 as YFSETQ. Overall study findings and caveats: Abundant clonotypes (contaminants from the bulk population) could be present in FACS-sorted repertoires.

A 5'RACE template-switching step, the method used to make TCR cDNA, added a universal primer site and UMIs. MiXCR, applied by TCRdb to the 5' RACE reads, yields one record per CDR3 protein. The sample lists about 300,000 distinct CDR3 sequences, 3% to 4.5% seen once, with roughly 26% in the top ten. To note about this clonotype: Its antigen is as yet unknown.

Sequences were derived from PBMCs, sampled 5 days after the yellow fever booster vaccination. This clonotype was obtained from a young man who received the YFV17D yellow fever vaccine. V and J are TRBV5-1 and TRBJ2-3, with TRBD2 matching over 9 bases. The CDR3: CASSFGSGGWTDTQYF. CDR3 bases: TGCGCCAGCAGCTTTGGGAGCGGGGGGTGGACAGATACGCAGTATTTT.